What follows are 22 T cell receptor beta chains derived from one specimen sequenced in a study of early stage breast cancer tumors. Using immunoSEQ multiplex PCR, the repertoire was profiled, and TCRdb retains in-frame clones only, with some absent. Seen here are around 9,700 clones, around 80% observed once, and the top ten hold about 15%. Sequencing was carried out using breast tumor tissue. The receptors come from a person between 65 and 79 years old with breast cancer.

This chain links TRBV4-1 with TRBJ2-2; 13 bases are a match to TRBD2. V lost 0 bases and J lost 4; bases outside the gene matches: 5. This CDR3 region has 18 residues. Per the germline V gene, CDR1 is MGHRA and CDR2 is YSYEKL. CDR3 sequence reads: CASSQEGLAGDRTGELFF. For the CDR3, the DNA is TGCGCCAGCAGCCAAGAAGGACTAGCGGGGGATCGCACCGGGGAGCTGTTTTTT.

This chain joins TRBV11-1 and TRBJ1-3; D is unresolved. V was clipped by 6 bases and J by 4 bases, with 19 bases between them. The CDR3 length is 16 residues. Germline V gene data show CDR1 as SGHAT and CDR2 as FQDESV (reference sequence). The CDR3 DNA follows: TGTGCCAGCAGTGAGCTTATTCGAGAAATCGGAAACACCATATATTTT. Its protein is CASSELIREIGNTIYF.

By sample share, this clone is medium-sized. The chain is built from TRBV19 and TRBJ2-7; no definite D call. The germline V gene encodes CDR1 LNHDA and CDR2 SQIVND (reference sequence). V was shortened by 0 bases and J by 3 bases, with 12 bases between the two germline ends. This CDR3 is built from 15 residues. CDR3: CASSIDETAGYEQYF. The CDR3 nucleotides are TGTGCCAGTAGTATAGATGAAACGGCAGGCTACGAGCAGTACTTC.

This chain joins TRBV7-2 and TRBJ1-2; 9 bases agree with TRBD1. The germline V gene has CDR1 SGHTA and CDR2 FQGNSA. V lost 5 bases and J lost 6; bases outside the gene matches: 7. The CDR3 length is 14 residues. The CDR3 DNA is TGTGCCAGCAGCCCAGGGGGACAGGGTCATGGCTACACCTTC. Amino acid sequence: CASSPGGQGHGYTF.

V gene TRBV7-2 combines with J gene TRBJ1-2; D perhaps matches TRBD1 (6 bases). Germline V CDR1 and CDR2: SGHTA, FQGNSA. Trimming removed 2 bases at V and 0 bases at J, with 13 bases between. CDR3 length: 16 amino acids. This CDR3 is CASSLQTGPANYGYTF. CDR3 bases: TGTGCCAGCAGCTTACAGACAGGCCCCGCTAACTATGGCTACACCTTC.

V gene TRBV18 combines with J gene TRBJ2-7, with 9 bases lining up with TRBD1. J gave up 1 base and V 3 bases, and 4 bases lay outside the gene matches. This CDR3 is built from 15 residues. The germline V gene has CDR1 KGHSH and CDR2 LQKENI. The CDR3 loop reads CASSPRTGASYEQYF. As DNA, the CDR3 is TGTGCCAGCTCACCGAGGACAGGGGCATCCTACGAGCAGTACTTC.

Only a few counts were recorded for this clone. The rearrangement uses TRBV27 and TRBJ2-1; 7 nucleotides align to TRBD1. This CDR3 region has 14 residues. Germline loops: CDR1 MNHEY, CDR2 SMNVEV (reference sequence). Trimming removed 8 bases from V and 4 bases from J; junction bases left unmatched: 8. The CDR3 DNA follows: TGTGCCAGCTCCTATGGGGGACAGTACAATGAGCAGTTCTTC. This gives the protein CASSYGGQYNEQFF.

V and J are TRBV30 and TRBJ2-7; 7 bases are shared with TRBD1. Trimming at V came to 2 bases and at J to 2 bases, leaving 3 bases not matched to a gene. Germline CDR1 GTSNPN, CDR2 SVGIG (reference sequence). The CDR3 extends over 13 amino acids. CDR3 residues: CAWSRQGAYEQYF. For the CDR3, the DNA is TGTGCCTGGAGTCGGCAGGGGGCCTACGAGCAGTACTTC.

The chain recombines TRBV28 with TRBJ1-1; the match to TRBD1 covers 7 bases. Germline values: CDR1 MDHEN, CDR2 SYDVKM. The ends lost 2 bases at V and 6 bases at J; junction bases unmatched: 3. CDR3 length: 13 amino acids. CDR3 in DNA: TGTGCCAGCAGTTTAGAAAGGGGGCCTGAAGCTTTCTTT. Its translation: CASSLERGPEAFF.

The CDR3 reads CASSLGGAQETQYF. The CDR3 DNA sequence: TGTGCCAGCAGCTTAGGCGGGGCCCAAGAGACCCAGTACTTC. The chain links TRBV7-2 to TRBJ2-5; TRBD2 might be the D (6 bases). V lost 1 base and J 1 base, leaving 7 bases between the germline ends. The CDR3 is 14 amino acids. CDR1 SGHTA and CDR2 FQGNSA come from the germline V gene.

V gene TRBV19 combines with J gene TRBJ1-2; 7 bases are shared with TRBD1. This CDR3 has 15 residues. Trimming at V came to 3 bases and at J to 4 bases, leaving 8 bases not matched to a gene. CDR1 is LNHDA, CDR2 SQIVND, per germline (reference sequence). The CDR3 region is CASSIGTDNLYGYTF. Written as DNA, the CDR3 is TGTGCCAGTAGTATTGGGACAGATAACCTCTATGGCTACACCTTC. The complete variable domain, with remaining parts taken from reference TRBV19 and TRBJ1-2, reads DGGITQSPKYLFRKEGQNVTLSCEQNLNHDAMYWYRQDPGQGLRLIYYSQIVNDFQKGDIAEGYSVSREKKESFPLTVTSAQKNPTAFYLCASSIGTDNLYGYTFGSGTRLTVV.

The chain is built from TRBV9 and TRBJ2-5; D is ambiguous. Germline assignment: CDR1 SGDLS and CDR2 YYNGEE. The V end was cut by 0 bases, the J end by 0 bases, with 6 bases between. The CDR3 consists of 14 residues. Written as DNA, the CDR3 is TGTGCCAGCAGCGTAGACGGTTACCAAGAGACCCAGTACTTC. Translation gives CASSVDGYQETQYF.

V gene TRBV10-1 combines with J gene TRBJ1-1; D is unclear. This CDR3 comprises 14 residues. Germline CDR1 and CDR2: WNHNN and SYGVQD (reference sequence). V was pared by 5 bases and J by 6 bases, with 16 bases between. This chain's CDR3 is CASSPPHDGAEAFF. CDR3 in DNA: TGCGCCAGCAGTCCACCCCATGACGGAGCTGAAGCTTTCTTT.

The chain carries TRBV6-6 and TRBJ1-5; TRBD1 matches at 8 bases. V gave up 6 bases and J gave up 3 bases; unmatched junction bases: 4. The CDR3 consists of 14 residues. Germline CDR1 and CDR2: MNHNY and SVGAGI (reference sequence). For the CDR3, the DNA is TGTGCCAGCAGGAGGACAGGGAACAATCAGCCCCAGCATTTT. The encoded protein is CASRRTGNNQPQHF.

CDR3 sequence reads: CASSPASGASYEQYF. CDR3 coding DNA: TGTGCCAGCAGCCCTGCCAGCGGCGCCTCCTACGAGCAGTACTTC. The chain joins TRBV13 to TRBJ2-7; D is possibly TRBD2 (5 bases). Trimming took off 5 bases at V and 0 bases at J, with 14 bases between the two ends. The length of the CDR3 is 15 residues. Germline assignment: CDR1 PRHDT and CDR2 FYEKMQ (reference sequence).

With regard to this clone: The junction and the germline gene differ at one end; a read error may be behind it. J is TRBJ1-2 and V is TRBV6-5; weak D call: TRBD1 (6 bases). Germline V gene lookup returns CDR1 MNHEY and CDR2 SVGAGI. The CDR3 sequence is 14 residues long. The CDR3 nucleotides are TGTGCCAGCAGTTACTCGACTGGGGGCTATAGCTACACCTTC. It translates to CASSYSTGGYSYTF.

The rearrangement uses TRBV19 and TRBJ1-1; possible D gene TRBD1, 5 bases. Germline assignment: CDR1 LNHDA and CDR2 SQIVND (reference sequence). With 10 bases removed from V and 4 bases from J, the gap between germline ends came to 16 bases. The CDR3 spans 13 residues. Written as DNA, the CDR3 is TGTGCCATCAGCACCGGGGGGGGCACTGAAGCTTTCTTT. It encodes CAISTGGGTEAFF.

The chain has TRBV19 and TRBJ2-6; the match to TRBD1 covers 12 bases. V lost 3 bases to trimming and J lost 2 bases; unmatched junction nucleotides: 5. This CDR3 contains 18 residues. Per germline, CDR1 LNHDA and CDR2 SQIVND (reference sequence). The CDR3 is CASSILGQGAPGANVLTF. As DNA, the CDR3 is TGTGCCAGTAGTATCCTGGGACAGGGGGCCCCTGGGGCCAACGTCCTGACTTTC.

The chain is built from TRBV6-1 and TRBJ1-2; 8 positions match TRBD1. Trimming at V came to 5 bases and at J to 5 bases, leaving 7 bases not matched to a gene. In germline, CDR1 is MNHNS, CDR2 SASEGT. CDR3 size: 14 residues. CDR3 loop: CASSRRGREYGYTF. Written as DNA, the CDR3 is TGTGCCAGCAGTCGCAGGGGGCGGGAATATGGCTACACCTTC.

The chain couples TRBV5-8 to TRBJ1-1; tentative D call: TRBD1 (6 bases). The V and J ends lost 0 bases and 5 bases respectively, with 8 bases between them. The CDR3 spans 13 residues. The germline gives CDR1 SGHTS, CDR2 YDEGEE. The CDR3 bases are TGTGCCAGCAGCTTGGTGGGGGCAACTGAAGCTTTCTTT. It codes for CASSLVGATEAFF.

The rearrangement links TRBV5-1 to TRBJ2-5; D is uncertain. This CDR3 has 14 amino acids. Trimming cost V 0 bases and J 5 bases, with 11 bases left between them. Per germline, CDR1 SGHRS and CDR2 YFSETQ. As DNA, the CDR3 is TGCGCCAGCAGCTTGGCCGGCAGGCCGGAGACCCAGTACTTC. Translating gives CASSLAGRPETQYF.

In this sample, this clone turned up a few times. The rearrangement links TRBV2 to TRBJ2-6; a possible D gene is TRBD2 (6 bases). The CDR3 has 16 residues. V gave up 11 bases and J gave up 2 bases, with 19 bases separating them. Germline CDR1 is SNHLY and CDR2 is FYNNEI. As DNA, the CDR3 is TGTGCCCTTCACCCCGGGACTCTGACTGGGGCCAACGTCCTGACTTTC. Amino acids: CALHPGTLTGANVLTF.